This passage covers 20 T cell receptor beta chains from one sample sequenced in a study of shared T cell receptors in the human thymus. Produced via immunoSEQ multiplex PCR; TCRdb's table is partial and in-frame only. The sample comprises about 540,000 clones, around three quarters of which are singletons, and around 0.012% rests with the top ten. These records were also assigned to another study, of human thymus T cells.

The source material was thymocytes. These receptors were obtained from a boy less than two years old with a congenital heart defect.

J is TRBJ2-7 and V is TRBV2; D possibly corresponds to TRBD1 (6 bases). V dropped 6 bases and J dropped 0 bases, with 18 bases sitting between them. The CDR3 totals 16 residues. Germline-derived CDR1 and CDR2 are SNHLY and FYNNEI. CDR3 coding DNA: TGTGCCAGCAGGTTCTTCAGGGGAAGACTCTCCTACGAGCAGTACTTC. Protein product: CASRFFRGRLSYEQYF. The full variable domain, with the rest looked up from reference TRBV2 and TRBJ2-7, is EPEVTQTPSHQVTQMGQEVILRCVPISNHLYFYWYRQILGQKVEFLVSFYNNEISEKSEIFDDQFSVERPDGSNFTLKIRSTKLEDSAMYFCASRFFRGRLSYEQYFGPGTRLTVT.

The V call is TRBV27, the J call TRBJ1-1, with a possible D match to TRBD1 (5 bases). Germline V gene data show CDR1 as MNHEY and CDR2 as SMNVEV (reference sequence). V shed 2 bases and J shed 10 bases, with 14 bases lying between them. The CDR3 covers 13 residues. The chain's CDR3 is CASSLGGGSRAFF. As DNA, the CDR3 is TGTGCCAGCAGTTTAGGCGGGGGGAGCAGAGCTTTCTTT.

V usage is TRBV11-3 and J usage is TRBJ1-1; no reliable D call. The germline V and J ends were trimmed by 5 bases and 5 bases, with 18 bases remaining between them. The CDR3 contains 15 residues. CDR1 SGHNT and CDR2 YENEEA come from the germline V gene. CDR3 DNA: TGTGCCAGCAGCAACACTCGAGAGGTTTTAACTGAAGCTTTCTTT. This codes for CASSNTREVLTEAFF.

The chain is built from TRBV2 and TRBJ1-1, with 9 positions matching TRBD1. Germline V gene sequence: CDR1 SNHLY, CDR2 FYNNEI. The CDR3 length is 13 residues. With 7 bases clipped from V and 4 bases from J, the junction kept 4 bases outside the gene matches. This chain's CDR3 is CASKGQGITEAFF. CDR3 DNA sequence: TGTGCCAGCAAGGGACAGGGCATCACTGAAGCTTTCTTT.

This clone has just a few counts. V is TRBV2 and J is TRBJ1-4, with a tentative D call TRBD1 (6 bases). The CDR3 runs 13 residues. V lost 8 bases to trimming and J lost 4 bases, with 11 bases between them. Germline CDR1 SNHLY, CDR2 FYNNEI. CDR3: CASYGQSNEKLFF. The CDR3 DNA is TGTGCCAGCTATGGACAGAGTAATGAAAAACTGTTTTTT.

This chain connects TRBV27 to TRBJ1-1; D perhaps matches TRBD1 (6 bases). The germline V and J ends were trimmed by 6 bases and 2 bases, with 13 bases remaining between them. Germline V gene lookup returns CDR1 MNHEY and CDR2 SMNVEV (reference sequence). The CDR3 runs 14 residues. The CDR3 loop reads CASRTTGQNTEAFF. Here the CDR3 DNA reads TGTGCCAGCAGAACTACAGGGCAAAACACTGAAGCTTTCTTT.

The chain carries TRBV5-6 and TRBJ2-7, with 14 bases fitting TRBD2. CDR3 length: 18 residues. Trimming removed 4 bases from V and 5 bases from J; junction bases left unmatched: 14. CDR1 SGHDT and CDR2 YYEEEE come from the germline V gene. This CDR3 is CASSGDRLAGGATDEQYF. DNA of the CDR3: TGTGCCAGCAGCGGAGACCGACTAGCGGGAGGGGCCACCGACGAGCAGTACTTC.

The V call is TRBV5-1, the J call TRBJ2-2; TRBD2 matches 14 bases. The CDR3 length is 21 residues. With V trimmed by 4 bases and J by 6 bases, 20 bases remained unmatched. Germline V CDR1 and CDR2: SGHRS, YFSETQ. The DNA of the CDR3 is TGCGCCAGCAGCCAACGAACCGGGACTAGCGGGAGTAAGGTCGCCCCCGGGGAGCTGTTTTTT. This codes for CASSQRTGTSGSKVAPGELFF.

The CDR3 DNA reads TGTGCCAGCAGCGACCGGCTTGGGACTAGCGTACCCTACGAGCAGTACTTC. Translation gives CASSDRLGTSVPYEQYF. V is TRBV5-4 and J is TRBJ2-7; 10 bases agree with TRBD2. CDR1 is SGHNT, CDR2 YYREEE, per germline (reference sequence). V gave up 4 bases and J gave up 2 bases; unmatched junction bases: 12. CDR3 length equals 17 residues.

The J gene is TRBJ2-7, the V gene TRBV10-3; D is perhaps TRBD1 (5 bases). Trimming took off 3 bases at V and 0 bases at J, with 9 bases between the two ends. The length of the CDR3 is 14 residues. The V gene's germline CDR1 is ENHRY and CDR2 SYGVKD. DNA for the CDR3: TGTGCCATCAGTGATTCGACAGCCTCCTACGAGCAGTACTTC. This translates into CAISDSTASYEQYF.

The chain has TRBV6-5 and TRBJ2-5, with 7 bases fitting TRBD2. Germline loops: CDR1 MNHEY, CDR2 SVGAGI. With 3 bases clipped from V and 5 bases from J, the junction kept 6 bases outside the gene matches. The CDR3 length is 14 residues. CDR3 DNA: TGTGCCAGCAGTTATGGGGGAGGGAGGGAGACCCAGTACTTC. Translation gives CASSYGGGRETQYF.

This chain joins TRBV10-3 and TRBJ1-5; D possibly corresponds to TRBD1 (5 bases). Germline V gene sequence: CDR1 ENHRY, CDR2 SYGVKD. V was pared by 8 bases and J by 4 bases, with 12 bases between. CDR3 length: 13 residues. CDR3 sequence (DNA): TGTGCCATCGGGTGGGGGGGTAATCAGCCCCAGCATTTT. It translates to CAIGWGGNQPQHF.

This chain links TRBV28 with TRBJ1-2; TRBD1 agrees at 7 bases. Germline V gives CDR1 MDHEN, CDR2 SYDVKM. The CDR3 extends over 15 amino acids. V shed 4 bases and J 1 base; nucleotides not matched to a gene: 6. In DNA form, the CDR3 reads TGTGCCAGCAGTTCAATGACAGGGAATAACTATGGCTACACCTTC. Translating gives CASSSMTGNNYGYTF.

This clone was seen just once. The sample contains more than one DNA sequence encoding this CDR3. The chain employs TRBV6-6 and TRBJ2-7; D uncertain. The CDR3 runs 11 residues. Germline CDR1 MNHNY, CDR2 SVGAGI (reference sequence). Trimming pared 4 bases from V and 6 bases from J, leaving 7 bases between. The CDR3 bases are TGTGCCAGCAGTTCCCGCGGCGAGCAGTACTTC. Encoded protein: CASSSRGEQYF.

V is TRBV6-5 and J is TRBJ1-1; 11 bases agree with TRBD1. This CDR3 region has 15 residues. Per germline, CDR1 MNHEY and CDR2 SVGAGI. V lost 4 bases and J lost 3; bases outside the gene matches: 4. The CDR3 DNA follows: TGTGCCAGCAGTTCCCGGGACAGGGGGGACACTGAAGCTTTCTTT. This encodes CASSSRDRGDTEAFF.

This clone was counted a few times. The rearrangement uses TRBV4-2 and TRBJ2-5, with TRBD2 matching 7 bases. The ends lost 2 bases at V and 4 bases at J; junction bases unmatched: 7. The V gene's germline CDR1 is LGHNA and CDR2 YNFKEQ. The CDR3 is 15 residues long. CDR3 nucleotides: TGTGCCAGCAGCCAACTTGGGGGGGGTGGAGAGACCCAGTACTTC. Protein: CASSQLGGGGETQYF.

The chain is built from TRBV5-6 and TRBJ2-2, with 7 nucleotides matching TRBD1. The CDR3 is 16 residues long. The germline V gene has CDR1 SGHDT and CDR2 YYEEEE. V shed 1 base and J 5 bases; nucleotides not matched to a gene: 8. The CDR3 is CASSLKRGRKTGELFF. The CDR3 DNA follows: TGTGCCAGCAGCTTGAAGAGGGGGCGCAAGACCGGGGAGCTGTTTTTT. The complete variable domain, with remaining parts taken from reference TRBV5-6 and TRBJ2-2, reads DAGVTQSPTHLIKTRGQQVTLRCSPKSGHDTVSWYQQALGQGPQFIFQYYEEEERQRGNFPDRFSGHQFPNYSSELNVNALLLGDSALYLCASSLKRGRKTGELFFGEGSRLTVL.

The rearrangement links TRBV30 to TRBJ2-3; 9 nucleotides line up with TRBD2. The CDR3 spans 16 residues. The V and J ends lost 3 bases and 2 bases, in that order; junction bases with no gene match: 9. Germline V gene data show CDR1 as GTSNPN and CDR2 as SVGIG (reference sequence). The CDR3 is CAWRRPSGRLTDTQYF. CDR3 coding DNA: TGTGCCTGGAGAAGGCCCAGCGGGAGGCTCACAGATACGCAGTATTTT.

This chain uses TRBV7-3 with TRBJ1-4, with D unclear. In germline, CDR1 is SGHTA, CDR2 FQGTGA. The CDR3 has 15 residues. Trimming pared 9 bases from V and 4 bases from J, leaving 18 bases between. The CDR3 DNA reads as TGTGCCAGTGCGATTATAACGGACTGTAATGAAAAACTGTTTTTT. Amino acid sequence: CASAIITDCNEKLFF.

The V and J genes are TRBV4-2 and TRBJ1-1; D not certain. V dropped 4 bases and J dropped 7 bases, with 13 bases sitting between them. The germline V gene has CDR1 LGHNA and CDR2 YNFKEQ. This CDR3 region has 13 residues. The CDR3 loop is CASSRHNAGEAFF. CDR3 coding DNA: TGTGCCAGCAGCCGACACAACGCGGGTGAAGCTTTCTTT.